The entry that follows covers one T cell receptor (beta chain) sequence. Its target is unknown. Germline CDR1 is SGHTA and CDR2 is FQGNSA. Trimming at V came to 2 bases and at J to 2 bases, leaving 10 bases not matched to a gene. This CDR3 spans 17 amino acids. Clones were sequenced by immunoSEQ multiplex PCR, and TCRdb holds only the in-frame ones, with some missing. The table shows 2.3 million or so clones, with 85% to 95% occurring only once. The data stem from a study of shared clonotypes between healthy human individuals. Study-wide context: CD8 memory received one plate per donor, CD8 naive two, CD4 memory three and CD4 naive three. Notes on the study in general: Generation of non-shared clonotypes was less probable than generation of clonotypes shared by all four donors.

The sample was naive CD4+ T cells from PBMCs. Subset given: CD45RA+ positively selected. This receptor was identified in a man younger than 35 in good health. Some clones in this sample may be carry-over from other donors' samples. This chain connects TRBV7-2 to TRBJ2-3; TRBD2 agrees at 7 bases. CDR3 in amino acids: CASSLSRLATFTDTQYF. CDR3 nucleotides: TGTGCCAGCAGCTTATCACGACTAGCTACATTCACAGATACGCAGTATTTT.